The source of this T cell receptor beta chain is a study of cytomegalovirus exposure and HLA in healthy donors (dated by TCRdb to about 2017). With respect to the entire study: An earlier analysis of roughly 500 of the donors reported 276 Gb of sequence data and about 120 million unique TCR beta sequences obtained from some 200 million T cells. About 320 gigabases of sequencing data and tens of millions of unique TCR sequences were included in an early release covering roughly 700 HLA-typed donors. Among the roughly 400 genotyped donors, under 90% belonged to the genetic ancestry cluster associated with self-reported Caucasian donors. The study was designed to test whether signatures of past pathogen exposure could be identified by cataloging public T cell receptors. Using immunosequencing, the study profiled T cell repertoires from 640 or so subjects and related those repertoires to cytomegalovirus serostatus. In addition to the first cohort of 666 subjects, a separate validation cohort of 120 different subjects was used. High-throughput TCR immunosequencing, statistical association of individual TCRs with disease status, and machine learning were combined to predict cytomegalovirus infection status. A later analysis re-analyzed previously published TCR beta repertoires from 666 donors and added high-resolution HLA genotyping to study TCR occurrence patterns. Rather than drawing on any new phenotypic data, the later analysis identified candidate immune exposures from TCR beta sequences and the way those sequences occurred across donors. To decide whether each TCR beta V gene segment behaved as functional or pseudogenic, an earlier analysis of over 500 of the donors relied on high-throughput TCR beta sequencing. Alongside the repertoire data, information on donor age, sex, ethnicity and CMV serostatus was compiled. In a later genetic analysis, genome-wide SNP genotypes for about 55% of the 666 donors were used, and that subset was treated as a discovery cohort. All discovery cohort repertoires had been generated using a single sequencing platform. HLA typing covered class I and class II loci at four-digit resolution. The number of donors typed differed by locus, with roughly 629-640 for A, B, C, DRB1 and DQB1, roughly 520 for DQA1, 600 to 610 for DPA1, and 472 for DPB1. Several DR-DQ haplotypes were handled as single units for association and clustering because linkage in the cohort was strong. Among around 400 genotyped donors of the cohort, an average of approximately 240,000 unique TCR beta nucleotide sequences was sequenced per donor, of which roughly 18% were non-productive.

The method behind the library was the immunoSEQ multiplex PCR assay. For the multiplex PCR, a mixture combining 60 forward primers for TCR Vbeta segments and 13 reverse primers for TCR Jbeta segments was used. The CDR3 region of rearranged TCR beta genes was amplified from genomic DNA by a multiplex PCR assay. On the Illumina HiSeq System, the amplified TCR beta libraries were sequenced as 87-base-pair reads. In the authors' own workflow: A later analysis counted 75 million to 100 million unique TCR beta chains across the 650 to 700 repertoires, and approximately 11 million of these chains were shared by at least two donors. A nearest-neighbor algorithm error-corrected the raw reads and collapsed the reads into unique sequences, merging closely related sequences to remove PCR and sequencing errors. To assign V, D and J gene segments, CDR3 sequences were aligned to IMGT reference sequences. For a sequence to be retained, a match of at least six nucleotides to both a V gene segment and a J gene segment was required. Rearrangements were classified as productive when the CDR3 lacked stop codons and remained in frame with V and J, and all other rearrangements were classified as non-productive. Following IMGT convention, CDR3 was defined as the stretch from the second conserved V-encoded cysteine to the conserved J-encoded phenylalanine. Sequences without an unambiguous match to a single V gene segment were excluded from the earlier analysis of 500 to 700 of the donors. In an earlier analysis of roughly 500 of the donors, V segments were called functional above 56.7% productive rearrangements and were called segregating when the between-donor standard deviation exceeded 5%. A statistical classification framework was built to diagnose cytomegalovirus status from the catalog of TCR beta chain sequences. A later analysis assigned V and J genes by comparing TCR nucleotide sequences with IMGT/GENE-DB human TR gene sequences. Using the TCRdist pipeline, a later analysis assigned CDR3 sequences along with most-parsimonious VDJ recombination scenarios. A later analysis defined each TCR beta chain by its CDR3 amino acid sequence plus V-gene family, and excluded reads lacking a unique V-gene family. In a later analysis, nearly 600 highly shared, low-generation-probability nucleotide sequences were removed to address suspected cross-contamination and a sequencing artifact. For each public chain, a later analysis derived a clonal expansion index from normalized ranks of inferred template counts within each repertoire. A later analysis computed generation probabilities with a VDJ recombination model fitted to out-of-frame rearrangements, and checked the results against IGoR. A later analysis scored TCR-TCR, TCR-HLA and TCR-CMV co-occurrence with hypergeometric tests, applying a repertoire-size bias correction to TCR pairs. False discovery rates were estimated in a later analysis by permuting HLA or CMV assignments 20 times. In a later analysis, co-occurring TCRs were grouped with DBSCAN, and TCRdist sequence similarity was added when clustering was performed within HLA-allele-positive subsets. Repertoires with fewer than 30,000 or more than 120,000 public chains, plus five repertoires with anomalous nucleotide sharing, were excluded from co-occurrence clustering. TCRdb took this table from immuneACCESS and kept in-frame rearrangements with V and J called. Such tables lack part of the clones; where checked against another copy, unresolved V genes explain under half of the gap, and the rest is unexplained. Clonal size and the V and J genes are those of that table, whereas D and trimming came from the DNA. The sample has 150,000 to 200,000 clones on record. In total, the top ten clones hold 1% to 1.5% of the sample.

V is trimmed back by 8 bases and J by 3 bases, and the junction contains 8 bases that no gene match accounts for. Based on the germline V gene, the CDR1 and CDR2 sequences are SNHLY and FYNNEI. Including cysteine and phenylalanine, the CDR3 has 16 amino acids. Only CDR3 DNA remains: 48 bases, in frame from the first base. In total, over 600 healthy bone marrow donors made up the cohort. At the time of sampling, every cohort member was nominally healthy, though immune exposures that went unrecorded were likely present. The donor tested CMV seronegative, placing the donor among the approximately 400 seronegative members of the cohort. Every donor gave a peripheral blood sample, and the peripheral blood mononuclear cells from that sample were used for TCR beta sequencing. The Qiagen DNeasy Blood Extraction Kit was used to extract genomic DNA from the blood cell samples. The research as a whole found: In the study, approximately 150 TCR beta chains were listed as associated with cytomegalovirus. A later analysis reported that several top co-occurrence clusters appeared linked to parvovirus B19, influenza, CMV and Epstein-Barr virus. The earlier analysis of nearly 600 of the donors excluded around 17 rarely observed V segments, including chromosome 9 orphons, because counts were too low. A further reported finding was that TCR beta sequences accurately predicted the HLA-A and HLA-B alleles for most subjects in the first cohort. V-gene and J-gene trimming of TCR beta chains was associated with a missense DCLRE1C variant in a later genetic analysis, and the association was replicated in an independent cohort. In vitro tests confirmed that a few of the cytomegalovirus-associated TCR beta chains recognize cytomegalovirus antigens. A cluster of highly shared sequence variants was judged likely to be a technical artifact of the sequencing pipeline. In a later analysis, TCR association rates were found to vary across HLA loci, with the most associated TCRs seen for DRB1 alleles and the fewest for HLA-C alleles. A later analysis associated 15,000 to 20,000 TCR beta sequences with specific HLA alleles at a false discovery rate of 0.05. Cytomegalovirus status was reported to be diagnosed by the classifier with high specificity and sensitivity in both the original and validation cohorts. The cohort was sequenced for TCR beta chains only, and without alpha or paired-chain data the features that could be detected were limited. Because the 87-base-pair reads could not distinguish some IMGT-functional V segments, including TRBV6-2 and TRBV6-3, those segments were excluded. Most CMV-associated TCR beta chains appeared to be HLA-restricted in a later analysis, and the HLA associations seemed to be driven largely by CMV exposure. The only immune exposure information available for the cohort was CMV serostatus. Broadly in line with IMGT annotations, most TCR beta V segments showed up in productive rearrangements about 90% or about 30% of the time in an earlier analysis of several hundred of the donors. Most TCR sequences were seen in very few donors, while some public TCRs were found in many individuals. In a later genetic analysis, fewer N-insertions in productive TCRs were reported among donors in an Asian-associated ancestry cluster than the roughly 700-donor mean. Compared with equally common non-associated chains, HLA-associated TCR beta chains in a later analysis were more clonally expanded and had lower generation probabilities. Because some donors lacked HLA typing at each locus, the association tests relied only on the typed subset. Linkage disequilibrium might explain the correlated functional status among segregating V segments, but an unknown experimental factor could not be ruled out. According to the authors, the approach could potentially be generalized to other disease states and immunological phenotypes. When HLA alleles, especially DR and DQ, strongly co-occurred, TCR associations were difficult to assign to individual alleles. Sequencing depth was assumed to be roughly uniform across donors in the presence/absence analyses, though that assumption may not hold.

Of note for this clone: Its antigen is currently not known.

The sequenced sample consisted of PBMCs. The V and J segments used are TRBV2 and TRBJ2-1; 12 central bases correspond to TRBD2. The sequence was obtained from an older woman in good health and CMV-seronegative. The CDR3 amino acid sequence is: CASQGRLAGVYNEQFF. Here is the DNA: TGTGCCAGCCAGGGACGACTAGCGGGAGTCTACAATGAGCAGTTCTTC.